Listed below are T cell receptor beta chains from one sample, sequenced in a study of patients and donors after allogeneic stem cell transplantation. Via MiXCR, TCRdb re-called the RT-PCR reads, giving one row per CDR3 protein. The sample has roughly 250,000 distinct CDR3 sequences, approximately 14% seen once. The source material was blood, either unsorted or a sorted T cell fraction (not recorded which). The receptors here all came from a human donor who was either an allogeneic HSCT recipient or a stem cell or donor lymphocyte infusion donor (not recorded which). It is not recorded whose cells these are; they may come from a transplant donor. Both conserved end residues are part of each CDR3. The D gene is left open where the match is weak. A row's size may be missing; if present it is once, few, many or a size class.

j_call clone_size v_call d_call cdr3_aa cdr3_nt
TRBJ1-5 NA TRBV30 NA CAWSVQGTSNQPQHF TGTGCCTGGAGTGTACAAGGGACCAGCAATCAGCCCCAGCATTTT
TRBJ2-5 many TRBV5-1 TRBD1 CASSSGQGKQETQYF TGCGCCAGCAGCTCTGGACAGGGTAAACAAGAGACCCAGTACTTC
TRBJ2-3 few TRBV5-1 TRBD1 CASSLGQGRDTQYF TGCGCCAGCAGCTTGGGACAGGGAAGAGATACGCAGTATTTT
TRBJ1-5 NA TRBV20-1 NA CSAREGRGAQPQHF TGCAGTGCTAGAGAGGGACGGGGGGCACAGCCCCAGCATTTT
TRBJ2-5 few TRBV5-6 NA CASSLDGDTVGETQYF TGTGCCAGCAGCTTGGACGGGGACACGGTCGGAGAGACCCAGTACTTC
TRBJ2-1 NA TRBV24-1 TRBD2 CATSDTSGRASNNEQFF TGTGCCACCAGTGATACTAGCGGGAGGGCCAGTAACAATGAGCAGTTCTTC
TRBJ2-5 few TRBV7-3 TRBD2 CASSKPGLAGQETQYF TGTGCCAGCAGCAAACCTGGACTAGCGGGACAAGAGACCCAGTACTTC
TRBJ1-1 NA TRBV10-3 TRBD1 CAIRDRGLSTEAFF TGTGCCATCAGGGACAGGGGGCTGAGCACTGAAGCTTTCTTT
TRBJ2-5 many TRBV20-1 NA CSARDVLTETQYF TGCAGTGCTAGAGATGTACTAACGGAGACCCAGTACTTC
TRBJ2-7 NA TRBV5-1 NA CASSLYGGYYYEQYF TGCGCCAGCAGCTTGTATGGGGGCTACTACTACGAGCAGTACTTC
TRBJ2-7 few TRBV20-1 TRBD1 CSAGQGLGYEQYF TGCAGTGCTGGACAGGGGTTGGGGTACGAGCAGTACTTC
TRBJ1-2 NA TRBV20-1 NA CSAMKDWGYTF TGCAGTGCGATGAAGGATTGGGGCTACACCTTC
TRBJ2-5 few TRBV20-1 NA CSALPFGWAETQYF TGCAGTGCTTTGCCTTTCGGGTGGGCCGAGACCCAGTACTTC